Described below is a single T cell receptor (beta chain) sequence and its context. The record originates from a study of TIL therapy for anti-PD-1-resistant metastatic lung cancer. The libraries were made with immunoSEQ v3. The data were produced by immunoSEQ multiplex PCR, yet TCRdb's version contains in-frame clones alone and is incomplete. Among tens of thousands of clones, 69% were seen once, and the ten largest hold 6.6%. Time point denoted: pre-treatment sample, taken before nivolumab and TIL therapy. V lost 3 bases, J lost 8 bases, and 13 bases lay in between. Germline CDR1 SEHNR, CDR2 FQNEAQ (reference sequence). CDR3 length: 13 amino acids.

The clonotype was recovered from a person aged 25 to 79 with non-small cell lung cancer. The sequencing used blood, collected at baseline. The genes are TRBV7-9 and TRBJ1-1; D gene ambiguous. Here the CDR3 DNA reads TGTGCCAGCAGCTTCCGACCCCCCCCCGAAGCTTTCTTT. Translation: CASSFRPPPEAFF.